The 14 T cell receptor beta chains below all came from one sample that was sequenced in a study of blood T cell repertoires in COVID-19. Data came from immunoSEQ multiplex PCR; TCRdb stores just in-frame clones and leaves some out. The table has approximately 89,000 clones, around four fifths seen once. The sequencing sample was made of peripheral blood. These receptors were obtained from a woman in her 70s with active or convalescent COVID-19.

V is TRBV5-1 and J is TRBJ2-3; tentatively, D is TRBD1 (6 bases). CDR3 size: 16 residues. Trimming took 4 bases from V and 1 from J, leaving 16 bases between them. Germline V CDR1 and CDR2: SGHRS, YFSETQ. The CDR3 region has the DNA TGCGCCAGCAGCATCGGACAGAACGACCGCACAGATACGCAGTATTTT. It yields the protein CASSIGQNDRTDTQYF. Variable domain in full (rest from reference TRBV5-1 and TRBJ2-3): KAGVTQTPRYLIKTRGQQVTLSCSPISGHRSVSWYQQTPGQGLQFLFEYFSETQRNKGNFPGRFSGRQFSNSRSEMNVSTLELGDSALYLCASSIGQNDRTDTQYFGPGTRLTVL.

This chain links TRBV6-1 with TRBJ1-5; D ambiguous. The CDR3 is 16 residues long. Trimming removed 4 bases at V and 1 base at J, with 14 bases between. Per germline, CDR1 MNHNS and CDR2 SASEGT. The CDR3 DNA sequence: TGTGCCAGCAGTGCCTGGAAGACAAAAAGCAATCAGCCCCAGCATTTT. Protein product: CASSAWKTKSNQPQHF.

The J gene is TRBJ2-1, the V gene TRBV7-2; 7 bases match TRBD2. The length of the CDR3 is 15 residues. CDR1 is SGHTA, CDR2 FQGNSA, per germline. V lost 3 bases to trimming and J lost 2 bases; unmatched junction nucleotides: 4. The CDR3 spells CASSLRAGAYNEQFF. The CDR3, as DNA: TGTGCCAGCAGCTTGAGGGCGGGGGCCTACAATGAGCAGTTCTTC.

This sequence joins TRBV9 and TRBJ1-2, with D tentatively TRBD1 (5 bases). Trimming cost V 4 bases and J 2 bases, with 12 bases left between them. The CDR3 extends over 14 amino acids. The V gene's germline CDR1 is SGDLS and CDR2 YYNGEE. The CDR3 sequence: CASSTPGGNYGYTF. CDR3 DNA sequence: TGTGCCAGCAGCACACCGGGGGGGAACTATGGCTACACCTTC.

CDR3 in amino acids: CASSQGPRGAGANVLTF. In nucleotides, the CDR3 is TGCGCCAGCAGCCAAGGCCCTCGGGGTGCAGGGGCCAACGTCCTGACTTTC. The chain uses TRBV4-1 and TRBJ2-6; tentative D call: TRBD2 (5 bases). The germline V gene encodes CDR1 MGHRA and CDR2 YSYEKL. Trimming removed 1 base from V and 4 bases from J, with 14 bases in between. The CDR3 covers 17 residues.

The chain recombines TRBV6-5 with TRBJ1-5; D might be TRBD1 (5 bases). Deletions cut 10 bases from V and 3 bases from J, with 16 bases between. This CDR3 is 14 amino acids long. The V gene's germline CDR1 is MNHEY and CDR2 SVGAGI. As DNA, the CDR3 is TGTGCCACGGGGGGGGGATATGTCAATCAGCCCCAGCATTTT. The encoded protein is CATGGGYVNQPQHF.

The J gene is TRBJ1-2, the V gene TRBV5-1; D gene unclear. CDR1 is SGHRS, CDR2 YFSETQ, per germline. V lost 9 bases and J lost 3, with 15 bases in between. CDR3 length: 13 residues. CDR3 in DNA: TGCGCCACCAGAATTGGAACAGACTATGGCTACACCTTC. Its translation: CATRIGTDYGYTF.

CDR3 in amino acids: CASSLEGTYTEAFF. Here the CDR3 DNA reads TGTGCCAGCAGCTTGGAAGGGACTTACACTGAAGCTTTCTTT. The J gene is TRBJ1-1, the V gene TRBV5-5; TRBD1 might be the D (5 bases). The CDR3 has 14 amino acids. Germline lookup yields CDR1 SGHKS and CDR2 YYEKEE (reference sequence). V gave up 0 bases and J gave up 3 bases, with 9 bases separating them.

This clone was detected a few times. This chain joins TRBV5-5 and TRBJ2-7; 10 bases match TRBD1. J gave up 5 bases and V 4 bases, and 6 bases lay outside the gene matches. CDR1 is SGHKS and CDR2 is YYEKEE in the germline V gene (reference sequence). The CDR3 has 14 residues. The CDR3 DNA reads as TGTGCCAGCAGCCACCCGGGACAGGGGAACGAGCAGTACTTC. Translated: CASSHPGQGNEQYF. The full variable domain, completed using reference TRBV5-5 and TRBJ2-7, is DAGVTQSPTHLIKTRGQQVTLRCSPISGHKSVSWYQQVLGQGPQFIFQYYEKEERGRGNFPDRFSARQFPNYSSELNVNALLLGDSALYLCASSHPGQGNEQYFGPGTRLTVT.

The rearrangement uses TRBV5-4 and TRBJ1-1; 8 positions match TRBD1. The CDR3 runs to 14 residues. The germline V gene encodes CDR1 SGHNT and CDR2 YYREEE (reference sequence). V was clipped by 4 bases and J by 2 bases; unmatched bases: 4. This CDR3 is CASSADRANTEAFF. CDR3 nucleotide sequence: TGTGCCAGCAGCGCGGACAGGGCTAACACTGAAGCTTTCTTT.

V and J are TRBV14 and TRBJ2-1; TRBD2 agrees at 11 bases. The CDR3 spans 15 residues. Trimming cost V 4 bases and J 4 bases; bases outside gene matches: 3. Germline V lookup: CDR1 SGHDN, CDR2 FVKESK. The DNA of the CDR3 is TGTGCCAGCAGCCCCGGACTAGCGGGTTACAATGAGCAGTTCTTC. This translates into CASSPGLAGYNEQFF.

This chain joins TRBV4-1 and TRBJ2-5, with 10 bases aligning to TRBD1. V gave up 0 bases and J gave up 4 bases; unmatched junction bases: 8. The germline gives CDR1 MGHRA, CDR2 YSYEKL. The CDR3 loop spans 17 amino acids. DNA for the CDR3: TGCGCCAGCAGCCAAGATCAGACAGGGGGCGAGGGAGAGACCCAGTACTTC. As protein: CASSQDQTGGEGETQYF.

J is TRBJ2-7 and V is TRBV2; D is unclear. The germline V gene has CDR1 SNHLY and CDR2 FYNNEI. This CDR3 has 13 amino acids. The V gene lost 6 bases and the J gene lost 11 bases, with 20 bases spanning the gap. CDR3 region: CASSPERQPREYF. DNA of the CDR3: TGTGCCAGCAGCCCCGAGAGGCAGCCCCGGGAGTACTTC.

This chain uses TRBV12-5 with TRBJ1-1; D is possibly TRBD1 (5 bases). From germline, CDR1 is LGHNT and CDR2 FRNRAP. The ends were cut back, 7 bases at V and 0 bases at J, with 15 bases in the middle. CDR3 length equals 15 residues. CDR3 amino acids: CASALGGAVNTEAFF. The CDR3 bases are TGTGCTAGTGCCCTTGGCGGGGCGGTGAACACTGAAGCTTTCTTT.